This T cell receptor (beta chain) was retrieved from a study of PD-1 blockade in classical Hodgkin lymphoma (TCRdb year 2020). Study-level background: Nivolumab dosing was 3 mg/kg intravenously every 2 weeks, continuing until either disease progression or unacceptable toxicity. A peripheral blood immune signature of response to PD-1 blockade in classical Hodgkin lymphoma was defined using TCR beta sequencing and CyTOF. Overall study outcomes, separate from this receptor: Among trial patients, those achieving complete response had baseline diversity similar to that of newly diagnosed patients, while diversity was significantly lower in partial responders and progressors. By C4D1, a significant rise was seen in CD4+ TCR diversity but not in CD8+ TCR diversity (p=0.0027 vs p=0.16), and the rise was most apparent among complete responders (p=0.02). Only a single clinical trial cohort was studied, and what caused the repertoire differences, possibly disease activity or prior therapy, remained undefined. Baseline TCR diversity was reported as lower in newly diagnosed patients than in healthy donors, and lower still in relapsed/refractory patients. Lower diversity was observed in patients in whom nivolumab was started less than 1 year after ASCT, and these patients were excluded from later analyses so that confounding by immune reconstitution would be avoided.

The time point label, read with the paper, signifies: cycle 1 day 1 (C1D1), immediately before nivolumab initiation. Every trial patient had relapsed after autologous stem cell transplantation, and cohorts A, B and C differed in prior brentuximab vedotin exposure. A total of over 55 patients with relapsed/refractory classical Hodgkin lymphoma made up the trial cohort, and each patient's best overall response was complete response, partial response or progressive disease. Trial patients were treated with single-agent nivolumab in the multi-cohort phase II CheckMate 205 trial. An independent review committee assessed best overall response by applying the 2007 International Working Group response criteria. Trial PBMCs were collected immediately before nivolumab initiation (C1D1) and during therapy at cycle 2 day 1 and cycle 4 day 1. Peripheral blood was collected in 8 mL Vacutainer Cell Preparation Tubes, from which PBMCs were isolated by centrifugation and then cryopreserved.

As to this clone: No antigen is known for it. No base-level quality is on record; no much larger clone is a single base apart.

Spanning cysteine to phenylalanine, the CDR3 consists of 16 amino acids. Just the 48-base CDR3 DNA is kept, in frame starting at base 1. CDR1 and CDR2 (MDHEN, SYDVKM) derive from the germline V gene. Trimming removed 6 bases from V and 3 bases from J; the gene matches leave 10 bases unexplained. The Qiagen DNeasy kit was used to extract genomic DNA both from unsorted PBMCs and from the negatively selected CD4+ and CD8+ fractions. Using primers that anneal to V and J segments, immunoSEQ multiplex PCR amplified the TCR beta CDR3 regions. A synthetic immune receptor repertoire was used to minimize amplification bias, and any remaining bias was removed computationally after sequencing. The authors' pipeline ran thus. Repertoire diversity was quantified as the Shannon entropy index using custom Python scripts. Unsorted, CD4+ and CD8+ repertoires were analyzed separately, except for combined analyses in which CD4+ and CD8+ sequences were merged in silico. A clone counted as expanded when the clone's frequency after treatment rose at least 2-fold relative to C1D1, and clones undetected at baseline were given a pseudocount of 0.5. Clones with 0 or 1 copy at C1D1 were classified as singleton clones, and clones with 2 or more copies were classified as non-singleton clones. Clones expanded in unsorted samples were annotated as CD4+, CD8+ or unknown by matching protein sequences in sorted samples from the same patient. Diversity changes from C1D1 to C4D1 were tested in paired samples using Wilcoxon tests. TCRdb obtained this table from immuneACCESS and retained in-frame rearrangements with V and J assigned. These tables miss some clones; where compared with another copy, unresolved V genes account for less than half of the shortfall, and the remainder is unexplained. The DNA gave D and trimming, while V, J and clone size come from that table. This sample is represented by about 98,000 clones; approximately 92% of them were singletons. The top ten clonotypes cover less than 3.5% of the sample.

The rearrangement joined TRBV28 to TRBJ1-1; TRBD1 agrees with 10 junctional bases. The sample was peripheral blood mononuclear cells (PBMCs), taken at baseline. This clonotype was sampled from a human donor with classical Hodgkin lymphoma. The DNA is TGTGCCAGCAGCCCGGGACAGGGGTTTGTCTACACTGAAGCTTTCTTT. Its protein product is CASSPGQGFVYTEAFF. The full variable domain, completed from the reference TRBV28 and TRBJ1-1 proteins outside the CDR3, reads DVKVTQSSRYLVKRTGEKVFLECVQDMDHENMFWYRQDPGLGLRLIYFSYDVKMKEKGDIPEGYSVSREKKERFSLILESASTNQTSMYLCASSPGQGFVYTEAFFGQGTRLTVV.